Described below is a single T cell receptor beta chain sequence and its context. Its antigen remains unidentified. The length of the CDR3 is 14 residues. CDR1 MNHNS and CDR2 SASEGT come from the germline V gene. The ends were cut back, 6 bases at V and 4 bases at J, with 16 bases in the middle. This specimen belongs to a study of response to subunit inactivated influenza vaccine. Study-wide findings and caveats: Authors suggested that a seasonal influenza vaccination recruits few new T cells each time.

TCRdb re-called the RT-PCR reads with MiXCR, one entry per CDR3 protein. The sample has about 580,000 distinct CDR3 sequences; 14% are singletons. This rearrangement joins TRBV6-1 to TRBJ2-7; tentatively, D is TRBD1 (7 bases). Here the sequenced sample was PBMCs from blood, taken 11 to 12 days after vaccination. This TCR was recovered from a man aged 45-60 years who received an inactivated influenza vaccine. CDR3: CASSTRQGGYEQYF. DNA of the CDR3: TGTGCCAGCAGCACCAGACAGGGAGGATACGAGCAGTACTTC.